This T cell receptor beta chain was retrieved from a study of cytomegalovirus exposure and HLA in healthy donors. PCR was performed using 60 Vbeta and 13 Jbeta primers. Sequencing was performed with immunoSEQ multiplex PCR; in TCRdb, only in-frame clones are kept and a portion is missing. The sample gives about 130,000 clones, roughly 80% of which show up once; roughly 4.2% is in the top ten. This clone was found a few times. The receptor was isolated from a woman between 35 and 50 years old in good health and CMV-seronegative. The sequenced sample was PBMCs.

The CDR3 nucleotides are TGTGCCAGCAGTCTCGGACTAGCGGGGGCAGATACGCAGTATTTT. Protein: CASSLGLAGADTQYF. The chain recombines TRBV7-3 with TRBJ2-3; TRBD2 agrees at 13 bases. The CDR3 covers 15 residues. Germline CDR1 and CDR2: SGHTA and FQGTGA. V gave up 6 bases and J gave up 4 bases; unmatched junction bases: 4.